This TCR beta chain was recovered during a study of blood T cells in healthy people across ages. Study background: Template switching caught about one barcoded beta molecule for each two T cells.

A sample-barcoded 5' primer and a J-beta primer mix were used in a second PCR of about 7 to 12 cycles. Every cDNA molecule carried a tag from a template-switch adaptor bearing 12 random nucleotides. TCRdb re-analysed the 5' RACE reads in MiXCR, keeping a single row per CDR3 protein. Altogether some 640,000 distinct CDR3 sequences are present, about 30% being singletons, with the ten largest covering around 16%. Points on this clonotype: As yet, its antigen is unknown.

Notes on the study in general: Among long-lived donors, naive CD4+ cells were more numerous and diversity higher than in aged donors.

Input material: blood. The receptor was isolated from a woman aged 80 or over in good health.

CDR3 DNA sequence: TGTGCCAGCTCCCTCGGGGGGGCAGGGGAGACAGATACGCAGTATTTT. Its protein is CASSLGGAGETDTQYF. The chain links TRBV9 to TRBJ2-3; the match to TRBD2 covers 8 bases. Germline CDR1 reads SGDLS; CDR2 reads YYNGEE. V gave up 7 bases and J gave up 3 bases; unmatched junction bases: 13. The CDR3 totals 16 residues.